Presented here are 25 T cell receptor beta chains from one specimen sequenced in a study of T-cell reconstitution after alpha-beta-depleted transplantation in children. The library targeted TCRbeta and was prepared with unique molecular identifiers. Each CDR3 protein gets one entry after TCRdb re-called the PCR reads with MiXCR. This table holds around 440,000 distinct CDR3 sequences, about 10% found once. This specimen was PBMCs, taken before TCRalphabeta/CD19-depleted stem cell transplant. The receptors derive from a child aged 2 to 10 with inherited bone marrow failure, due to receive a stem cell transplant.

Points on this clonotype: This sequence may be a read error, since a much larger clone differs from it by one base. The chain links TRBV7-9 to TRBJ2-1; D gene uncertain. This CDR3 region has 13 residues. Per germline, CDR1 SEHNR and CDR2 FQNEAQ (reference sequence). Trimming left V 6 bases short and J 3 bases short, with 9 bases between. The CDR3 loop is CASRSGCYNEQFF. CDR3 sequence (DNA): TGTGCCAGCAGATCTGGCTGCTACAATGAGCAGTTCTTC.

J is TRBJ2-1 and V is TRBV27; 10 bases fit TRBD2. With 6 bases clipped from V and 9 bases from J, the junction kept 11 bases outside the gene matches. Germline V gene lookup returns CDR1 MNHEY and CDR2 SMNVEV (reference sequence). The CDR3 sequence is 15 residues long. CDR3 bases: TGTGCCAGCAGCGGGGAAACTAGCGGGAACGCTGAGCAGTTCTTC. It encodes CASSGETSGNAEQFF.

This clonotype was found many times. V is TRBV5-4 and J is TRBJ2-3; 8 positions match TRBD2. CDR1 and CDR2 (germline): SGHNT, YYREEE (reference sequence). Germline trimming cut 2 bases from V and 2 bases from J; bases unmatched to any gene: 1. The CDR3 has 14 amino acids. CDR3 residues: CASSFSGNTDTQYF. The CDR3 DNA is TGTGCCAGCAGCTTTAGCGGGAACACAGATACGCAGTATTTT.

This clonotype was seen at least ten times. The chain recombines TRBV20-1 with TRBJ2-3; no reliable D call. The CDR3 length is 14 residues. CDR1 DFQATT and CDR2 SNEGSKA come from the germline V gene (reference sequence). V was clipped by 5 bases and J by 3 bases, with 15 bases between them. CDR3 in amino acids: CSADGPPRTDTQYF. As DNA, the CDR3 is TGCAGTGCTGATGGACCGCCCCGGACAGATACGCAGTATTTT.

This clonotype was recorded many times. The chain has TRBV30 and TRBJ2-7, with a tentative D call TRBD2 (6 bases). This CDR3 region has 15 residues. Germline CDR1 GTSNPN, CDR2 SVGIG (reference sequence). The V and J ends lost 0 bases and 2 bases respectively, with 14 bases between them. CDR3 coding DNA: TGTGCCTGGAGTGTAGTGGGGGAGGCGGCCTACGAGCAGTACTTC. It encodes CAWSVVGEAAYEQYF.

In this sample, this clonotype turned up many times. The rearrangement uses TRBV4-3 and TRBJ2-3; D gene uncertain. Germline assignment: CDR1 LGHNA and CDR2 YSLEER. Between the trimmed V and J ends, which lost 3 bases and 0 bases, there was a span of 16 bases. This CDR3 comprises 17 residues. This CDR3 is CASSQEPTPSSTDTQYF. CDR3 in DNA: TGCGCCAGCAGCCAGGAACCGACTCCAAGTAGCACAGATACGCAGTATTTT.

The chain combines TRBV12-3 or TRBV12-4 with TRBJ2-2; possibly TRBD1 or TRBD2 for D (5 bases each). Trimming left V 6 bases short and J 9 bases short, with 14 bases between. This CDR3 is built from 13 residues. CDR3 loop: CASRSHWDRELFF. The CDR3 nucleotides are TGTGCCAGCAGGTCCCACTGGGACCGGGAGCTGTTTTTT.

At least ten counts were recorded for this clonotype. The chain employs TRBV4-3 and TRBJ2-5; perhaps D is TRBD1 or TRBD2 (5 bases each). The V and J ends lost 0 bases and 1 base respectively, with 6 bases between them. This CDR3 has 14 amino acids. Germline CDR1 is LGHNA and CDR2 is YSLEER. CDR3 bases: TGCGCCAGCAGCCAAGAGGGGACCCAAGAGACCCAGTACTTC. This translates into CASSQEGTQETQYF.

This clonotype was seen ten or more times. The chain carries TRBV20-1 and TRBJ2-1; maybe TRBD1 (6 bases). Trimming removed 3 bases from V and 5 bases from J, with 14 bases in between. This CDR3 is 14 amino acids long. Germline assignment: CDR1 DFQATT and CDR2 SNEGSKA (reference sequence). The CDR3: CSASRHYRDNEQFF. DNA of the CDR3: TGCAGTGCTAGTAGGCATTACAGGGACAATGAGCAGTTCTTC.

A few counts support this clonotype. The chain uses TRBV4-3 and TRBJ2-1, with D maybe TRBD2 (5 bases). The CDR3 consists of 15 residues. From germline, CDR1 is LGHNA and CDR2 YSLEER. With 1 base removed from V and 9 bases from J, the gap between germline ends came to 16 bases. The CDR3 nucleotides are TGCGCCAGCAGCCAAGTCCTAGCTGAGTGGACTGAGCAGTTCTTC. Translation: CASSQVLAEWTEQFF.

The table lists this clonotype with many counts. This chain links TRBV27 with TRBJ1-5; perhaps TRBD1 as D (5 bases). The CDR3 is 15 residues long. V was cut by 3 bases and J by 2 bases, with 11 bases left in between. From germline, CDR1 is MNHEY and CDR2 SMNVEV (reference sequence). DNA for the CDR3: TGTGCCAGCAGTTTTCGGGGGATAGGCAATCAGCCCCAGCATTTT. It specifies CASSFRGIGNQPQHF.

This clonotype has at least ten counts. The CDR3 protein is CASSPSGIGKTQYF. The CDR3 coding sequence is TGTGCCAGCAGCCCGAGCGGGATAGGGAAGACCCAGTACTTC. This chain uses TRBV5-6 with TRBJ2-5, with 7 bases fitting TRBD2. Germline lookup yields CDR1 SGHDT and CDR2 YYEEEE. CDR3 length: 14 amino acids. Germline trimming cut 4 bases from V and 6 bases from J; bases unmatched to any gene: 9.

The J gene is TRBJ1-2, the V gene TRBV27; 9 bases align to TRBD1. Germline CDR1 is MNHEY and CDR2 is SMNVEV (reference sequence). J gave up 8 bases and V 3 bases, and 7 bases lay outside the gene matches. CDR3 length: 14 residues. CDR3 in amino acids: CASSFTGGGEGYTF. As DNA, the CDR3 is TGTGCCAGCAGTTTCACAGGGGGCGGAGAGGGCTACACCTTC.

The gene calls are TRBV7-2 and TRBJ2-1; TRBD2 matches 10 bases. There are 17 residues in the CDR3. Germline trimming cut 1 base from V and 1 base from J; bases unmatched to any gene: 4. Germline loops: CDR1 SGHTA, CDR2 FQGNSA. CDR3 protein: CASSLVTSGISYNEQFF. Here the CDR3 DNA reads TGTGCCAGCAGCTTAGTTACTAGCGGGATTTCCTACAATGAGCAGTTCTTC.

This clonotype was seen at least ten times. The rearrangement joins TRBV5-1 to TRBJ2-7; either TRBD1 or TRBD2 may supply D (6 bases each). The CDR3 sequence is 13 residues long. Germline CDR1 SGHRS, CDR2 YFSETQ. With 3 bases removed from V and 3 bases from J, the gap between germline ends came to 10 bases. The CDR3 bases are TGCGCCAGCAGCTGGGGGGCTAACTACGAGCAGTACTTC. This encodes CASSWGANYEQYF.

The chain uses TRBV27 and TRBJ2-3, with D possibly being TRBD2 (5 bases). This CDR3 contains 12 residues. Per the germline V gene, CDR1 is MNHEY and CDR2 is SMNVEV (reference sequence). Trimming shortened V by 6 bases and J by 6 bases, and 10 bases separated the two germline ends. Here the CDR3 DNA reads TGTGCCAGCAGACTAGGCCGGGATACGCAGTATTTT. Amino acid sequence: CASRLGRDTQYF.

This clonotype was recorded many times. The CDR3 reads CASRSRGLTDTQYF. For the CDR3, the DNA is TGTGCCAGCAGGTCTAGGGGGCTCACAGATACGCAGTATTTT. V usage is TRBV12-3 or TRBV12-4 and J usage is TRBJ2-3, with TRBD1 matching 7 bases. V gave up 6 bases and J gave up 2 bases; unmatched junction bases: 5. The CDR3 extends over 14 amino acids.

This clonotype appeared a few times. The chain recombines TRBV24-1 with TRBJ2-1; 12 nucleotides match TRBD2. Losses at the gene ends were 10 bases for V and 5 bases for J; bases not matched to a gene: 8. This CDR3 region has 15 residues. Germline V gives CDR1 KGHDR, CDR2 SFDVKD. The CDR3 region is CATRLAGVLNNEQFF. CDR3 in DNA: TGTGCCACGCGACTAGCGGGAGTCTTGAACAATGAGCAGTTCTTC.

This clonotype has a handful of counts. The rearrangement joins TRBV12-3 or TRBV12-4 to TRBJ2-1; 8 nucleotides align to TRBD2. CDR3 length: 13 residues. The trim removed 5 bases at V and 6 bases at J, leaving 3 bases unmatched. DNA of the CDR3: TGTGCCAGCAGTGACGGGAGGGCCAATGAGCAGTTCTTC. This sequence encodes CASSDGRANEQFF.

The rearrangement uses TRBV7-9 and TRBJ2-1; D unclear. CDR3 length: 15 residues. Germline CDR1 and CDR2: SEHNR and FQNEAQ (reference sequence). The V and J ends lost 3 bases and 8 bases respectively, with 17 bases between them. CDR3 residues: CASSFSPQPLDEQFF. CDR3 DNA: TGTGCCAGCAGCTTTTCCCCTCAGCCCCTCGATGAGCAGTTCTTC. The variable domain in full, with the rest retrieved from reference TRBV7-9 and TRBJ2-1, is DTGVSQNPRHKITKRGQNVTFRCDPISEHNRLYWYRQTLGQGPEFLTYFQNEAQLEKSRLLSDRFSAERPKGSFSTLEIQRTEQGDSAMYLCASSFSPQPLDEQFFGPGTRLTVL.

This clonotype was recorded at least ten times. The chain employs TRBV5-1 and TRBJ2-5; D is ambiguous. With 2 bases removed from V and 5 bases from J, the gap between germline ends came to 7 bases. CDR1 and CDR2 from the germline V gene are SGHRS and YFSETQ. The CDR3 is 12 residues long. For the CDR3, the DNA is TGCGCCAGCAGCTTAACTGTCGAGACCCAGTACTTC. Translating gives CASSLTVETQYF.

This clonotype showed up many times. The chain combines TRBV6-2 or TRBV6-3 with TRBJ2-1; D is possibly TRBD1 (5 bases). Trimming cost V 0 bases and J 7 bases, with 16 bases left between them. In germline, CDR1 is MNHEY, CDR2 SVGEGT. The CDR3 has 16 amino acids. CDR3 sequence: CASSYSRFRRGNEQFF. The CDR3 DNA is TGTGCCAGCAGTTACTCGAGGTTCCGAAGGGGTAATGAGCAGTTCTTC.

This clonotype was observed at least ten times. The V gene is TRBV2, the J gene TRBJ1-2; a possible D gene is TRBD1 (5 bases). Germline V gene data show CDR1 as SNHLY and CDR2 as FYNNEI. The V end lost 1 base, the J end lost 2 bases, and 14 bases lay between the germline ends. This CDR3 spans 16 amino acids. The CDR3 loop is CASSEGQPLENYGYTF. The CDR3 bases are TGTGCCAGCAGTGAAGGACAGCCGCTCGAAAACTATGGCTACACCTTC.

In its sample, this clonotype was seen many times. This chain uses TRBV5-6 with TRBJ2-7; 10 nucleotides agree with TRBD1. V was pared by 2 bases and J by 5 bases, with 7 bases of the junction left unmatched. Per the germline V gene, CDR1 is SGHDT and CDR2 is YYEEEE. CDR3 length: 15 amino acids. CDR3 bases: TGTGCCAGCAGCTTCAGAGGACAGGGGGTGGACGAGCAGTACTTC. It encodes CASSFRGQGVDEQYF. Supplemented by reference TRBV5-6 and TRBJ2-7, the full variable domain reads DAGVTQSPTHLIKTRGQQVTLRCSPKSGHDTVSWYQQALGQGPQFIFQYYEEEERQRGNFPDRFSGHQFPNYSSELNVNALLLGDSALYLCASSFRGQGVDEQYFGPGTRLTVT.

This clonotype has at least ten counts. V and J are TRBV11-2 and TRBJ2-1, with 9 bases matching TRBD2. The CDR3 spans 16 residues. Trimming cost V 0 bases and J 15 bases; bases outside gene matches: 15. Per the germline V gene, CDR1 is SGHAT and CDR2 is FQNNGV. CDR3 protein: CASSLEGASVAGARFF. The CDR3 DNA sequence: TGTGCCAGCAGCTTAGAGGGGGCTAGCGTAGCGGGGGCCCGGTTCTTC.